This paragraph reports one T cell receptor beta chain. Antigen: not known. With a much larger clone just one base away, this may be a read error. The sample belongs to a study of response to subunit inactivated influenza vaccine. Points from the study as a whole: Every seasonal influenza vaccination brings in few new T cells, the authors suggested.

TCRdb processed the RT-PCR reads anew with MiXCR; each CDR3 protein has one entry. The repertoire has more than 400,000 distinct CDR3 sequences, approximately 11% of them found once; the top ten carry 12%. This clonotype originated in a man in his fifties who received an inactivated influenza vaccine. The input for sequencing was PBMCs from blood, taken about 40 days after vaccination.

CDR3 in amino acids: CASSFGGGGGTQYF. Here the CDR3 DNA reads TGTGCCAGCAGTTTCGGAGGTGGGGGGGGGACCCAGTACTTC. This rearrangement joins TRBV12-3 or TRBV12-4 to TRBJ2-5; 7 nucleotides match TRBD2. V was clipped by 3 bases and J by 7 bases; unmatched bases: 8. The CDR3 spans 14 residues.